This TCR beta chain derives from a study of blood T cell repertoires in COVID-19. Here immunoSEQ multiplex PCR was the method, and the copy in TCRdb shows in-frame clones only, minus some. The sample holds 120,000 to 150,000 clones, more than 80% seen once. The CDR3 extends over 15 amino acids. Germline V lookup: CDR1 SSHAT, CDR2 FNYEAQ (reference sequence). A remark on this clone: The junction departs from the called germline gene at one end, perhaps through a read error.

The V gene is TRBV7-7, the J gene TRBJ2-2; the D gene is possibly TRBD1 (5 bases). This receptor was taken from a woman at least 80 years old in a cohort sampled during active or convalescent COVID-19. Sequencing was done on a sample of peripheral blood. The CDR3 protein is CASSPAGSYTGELFF. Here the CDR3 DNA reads TGTGCTAGCAGCCCTGCAGGGTCGTACACCGGGGAGCTGTTTTTT.